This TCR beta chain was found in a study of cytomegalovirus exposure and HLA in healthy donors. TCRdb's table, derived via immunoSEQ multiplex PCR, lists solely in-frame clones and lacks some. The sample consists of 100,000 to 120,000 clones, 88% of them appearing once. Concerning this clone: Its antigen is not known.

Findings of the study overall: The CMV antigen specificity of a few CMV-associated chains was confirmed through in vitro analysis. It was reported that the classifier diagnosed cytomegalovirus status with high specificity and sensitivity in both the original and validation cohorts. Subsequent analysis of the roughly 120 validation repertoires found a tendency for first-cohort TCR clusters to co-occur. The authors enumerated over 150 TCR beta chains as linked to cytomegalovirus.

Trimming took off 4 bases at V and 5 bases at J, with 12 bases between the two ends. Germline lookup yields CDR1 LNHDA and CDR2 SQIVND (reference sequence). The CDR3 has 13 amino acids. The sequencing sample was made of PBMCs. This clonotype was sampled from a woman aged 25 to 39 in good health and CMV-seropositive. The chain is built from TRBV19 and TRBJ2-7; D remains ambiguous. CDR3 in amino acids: CASSRNARDEQYF. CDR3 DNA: TGTGCCAGTAGTAGAAACGCCCGGGACGAGCAGTACTTC.